Following are 28 T cell receptor beta chains from one sample sequenced in a study of blood T cells in healthy people across ages. Primed by a sample-barcoded 5' primer and a J-beta primer mix, a second PCR proceeded for about 6 to 12 cycles. A single record per CDR3 protein comes from TCRdb applying MiXCR to the 5' RACE reads. The table lists 600,000 to 900,000 distinct CDR3 sequences, around a quarter of them singletons. This same sample was also taken into another study, of T cells of mothers and their children.

Material: blood. Receptor source: a boy between 5 and 17 years old in good health.

This sequence joins TRBV20-1 and TRBJ2-2; 7 nucleotides match TRBD1. Looked up from germline, CDR1 is DFQATT and CDR2 is SNEGSKA (reference sequence). The CDR3 has 15 residues. With V trimmed by 3 bases and J by 3 bases, 7 bases remained unmatched. Here the CDR3 reads CSASSRDSYTGELFF. The CDR3 DNA reads as TGCAGTGCTAGCTCCAGGGACAGCTACACCGGGGAGCTGTTTTTT.

V and J are TRBV12-3 or TRBV12-4 and TRBJ2-3; D unclear. CDR3 length equals 12 residues. Trimming stripped 7 bases from V and 0 bases from J, with 5 bases between. The chain's CDR3 is CASTESTDTQYF. In DNA form, the CDR3 reads TGTGCCAGCACAGAGAGCACAGATACGCAGTATTTT.

The rearrangement links TRBV20-1 to TRBJ2-1, with 9 positions matching TRBD2. Trimming at V came to 7 bases and at J to 3 bases, leaving 7 bases not matched to a gene. This CDR3 spans 14 amino acids. CDR1 DFQATT and CDR2 SNEGSKA come from the germline V gene (reference sequence). CDR3 nucleotides: TGCAGTGATCGGCTAGCGGGGATCTACAATGAGCAGTTCTTC. Its translation is CSDRLAGIYNEQFF.

The J gene is TRBJ2-4, the V gene TRBV2; either TRBD1 or TRBD2 may fit D (5 bases each). Trimming shortened V by 2 bases and J by 8 bases, and 10 bases separated the two germline ends. Germline CDR1 is SNHLY and CDR2 is FYNNEI. This CDR3 has 13 residues. The CDR3 DNA follows: TGTGCCAGCAGTGAAAGAGGGGCGGACATTCAGTACTTC. Translated, it gives CASSERGADIQYF.

The chain links TRBV12-3 or TRBV12-4 to TRBJ2-7, with D possibly TRBD2 on 5 matching bases. The CDR3 consists of 14 residues. V lost 6 bases and J lost 2, with 14 bases in between. CDR3 protein: CASSDQGGPYEQYF. The CDR3 DNA sequence: TGTGCCAGCAGCGACCAAGGAGGACCCTACGAGCAGTACTTC.

This clonotype turned up a few times. The chain joins TRBV11-2 to TRBJ2-7; unclear D gene. This CDR3 comprises 15 residues. V shed 1 base and J shed 4 bases, with 14 bases lying between them. Germline V gene sequence: CDR1 SGHAT, CDR2 FQNNGV. The CDR3 DNA sequence: TGTGCCAGCAGCTTAGGTCCCGACTCGCCTTACGAGCAGTACTTC. Protein: CASSLGPDSPYEQYF.

This clonotype was seen ten or more times. The rearrangement links TRBV15 to TRBJ2-5; maybe TRBD1 (5 bases). CDR3 size: 14 residues. Trimming removed 0 bases at V and 5 bases at J, with 10 bases between. Per the germline V gene, CDR1 is LNHNV and CDR2 is YYDKDF (reference sequence). This CDR3 is CATSRDQGGETQYF. Written as DNA, the CDR3 is TGTGCCACCAGCAGAGATCAGGGTGGGGAGACCCAGTACTTC. The full variable domain, rest sourced from reference TRBV15 and TRBJ2-5, is DAMVIQNPRYQVTQFGKPVTLSCSQTLNHNVMYWYQQKSSQAPKLLFHYYDKDFNNEADTPDNFQSRRPNTSFCFLDIRSPGLGDTAMYLCATSRDQGGETQYFGPGTRLLVL.

The chain couples TRBV6-1 to TRBJ1-1, with 9 bases that match TRBD1. CDR1 is MNHNS, CDR2 SASEGT, per germline. Germline trimming cut 5 bases from V and 4 bases from J; bases unmatched to any gene: 5. The CDR3 has 14 amino acids. The CDR3, as DNA: TGTGCCAGCAGTAGACAGGGGGAAACCACTGAAGCTTTCTTT. It encodes CASSRQGETTEAFF.

V is TRBV29-1 and J is TRBJ2-1; TRBD2 matches 10 bases. This CDR3 comprises 14 residues. The germline gives CDR1 SQVTM, CDR2 ANQGSEA. With V trimmed by 5 bases and J by 8 bases, 9 bases remained unmatched. The CDR3 here is CSVKFSGGKDEQFF. CDR3 DNA sequence: TGCAGCGTTAAATTTAGCGGGGGGAAGGATGAGCAGTTCTTC.

This clonotype was detected once. The chain employs TRBV24-1 and TRBJ1-1; 9 bases fit TRBD1. The V gene end was trimmed by 7 bases and the J gene end by 1 base; junction bases not matched to a gene: 0. Germline V gene data show CDR1 as KGHDR and CDR2 as SFDVKD. There are 13 residues in the CDR3. CDR3 coding DNA: TGTGCCACCAGGGACAGGGGGAACACTGAAGCTTTCTTT. It yields the protein CATRDRGNTEAFF.

This clonotype came up a few times. The CDR3 loop reads CASSGHRGTYEQYF. In DNA form, the CDR3 reads TGTGCCAGCAGCGGACACAGGGGGACCTACGAGCAGTACTTC. The genes are TRBV5-6 and TRBJ2-5; 8 bases agree with TRBD1. TRBJ2-7 matches the DNA end more closely, so the J call is doubtful. The germline CDR1 and CDR2 sequences are SGHDT and YYEEEE. This CDR3 comprises 14 residues.

This chain connects TRBV29-1 to TRBJ1-6, with D unclear. Trimming took off 6 bases at V and 0 bases at J, with 6 bases between the two ends. This CDR3 comprises 13 residues. Germline CDR1 reads SQVTM; CDR2 reads ANQGSEA. This chain's CDR3 is CSVGASYNSPLHF. In DNA form, the CDR3 reads TGCAGCGTGGGAGCCTCCTATAATTCACCCCTCCACTTT.

The chain couples TRBV6-2 or TRBV6-3 to TRBJ2-1, with 7 bases fitting TRBD2. The germline gives CDR1 MNHEY, CDR2 SVGEGT. V gave up 7 bases and J gave up 8 bases; unmatched junction bases: 11. CDR3 length: 14 residues. The CDR3: CASNKRVGGDEQFF. The CDR3 region has the DNA TGTGCCAGCAATAAGAGAGTTGGGGGGGATGAGCAGTTCTTC.

The rearrangement uses TRBV7-2 and TRBJ2-1; TRBD1 or TRBD2 may be the D gene (5 bases each). The J call may not be correct, given that the DNA end is closer to TRBJ2-7. Per germline, CDR1 SGHTA and CDR2 FQGNSA. This CDR3 comprises 16 residues. The CDR3 nucleotides read TGTGCCAGCAGCGGAGAGCTCACGGGACGATTATACGAGCAGTACTTC. Translating gives CASSGELTGRLYEQYF.

This chain uses TRBV13 with TRBJ2-5; D is ambiguous. CDR1 and CDR2 from the germline V gene are PRHDT and FYEKMQ (reference sequence). The CDR3 totals 15 residues. V lost 1 base and J lost 5, with 14 bases in between. The CDR3 DNA reads as TGTGCCAGCAGCTTAGACCCCAAGCAGGCGGAGACCCAGTACTTC. Encoded protein: CASSLDPKQAETQYF.

The rearrangement uses TRBV7-3 and TRBJ2-5, with 12 bases lining up with TRBD2. J was trimmed by 4 bases and V by 5 bases; bases with no gene match: 8. The germline V gene encodes CDR1 SGHTA and CDR2 FQGTGA. This CDR3 region has 16 residues. The CDR3, as DNA: TGTGCCAGCAGCCCGACTACTAGCGGGGGGTTAGAGACCCAGTACTTC. Its translation: CASSPTTSGGLETQYF.

V and J are TRBV24-1 and TRBJ2-5; TRBD1 matches at 7 bases. Germline CDR1 is KGHDR and CDR2 is SFDVKD. This CDR3 comprises 15 residues. After removal of 3 bases from V and 2 bases from J, the junction contained 5 bases not matched to a gene. In DNA, the CDR3 is TGTGCCACCAGTGATCCGACAGGGCCTCAAGAGACCCAGTACTTC. It is translated as CATSDPTGPQETQYF.

The table lists this clonotype with a few counts. The rearrangement joins TRBV10-1 to TRBJ2-3; 9 bases match TRBD2. The V segment lost 1 base and the J segment 3 bases; nucleotides outside the gene matches: 5. The germline V gene encodes CDR1 WNHNN and CDR2 SYGVQD (reference sequence). The CDR3 is 16 residues long. The CDR3 reads CASSEFSGGVTDTQYF. CDR3 nucleotide sequence: TGCGCCAGCAGTGAGTTTAGCGGGGGAGTAACAGATACGCAGTATTTT.

This clonotype has just one count. The chain combines TRBV6-5 with TRBJ2-7, with D perhaps matching TRBD1 (5 bases). From germline, CDR1 is MNHEY and CDR2 SVGAGI. There are 15 residues in the CDR3. Trimming shortened V by 5 bases and J by 3 bases, and 17 bases separated the two germline ends. CDR3 protein: CASSPTGRAHYEQYF. DNA of the CDR3: TGTGCCAGCAGTCCGACGGGCAGGGCGCACTACGAGCAGTACTTC.

This rearrangement joins TRBV29-1 to TRBJ2-7; D might be TRBD1 (5 bases). The V gene lost 3 bases and the J gene lost 6 bases, with 15 bases spanning the gap. In germline, CDR1 is SQVTM, CDR2 ANQGSEA. CDR3 length: 13 amino acids. CDR3: CSVDGQLGREQYF. The CDR3 DNA is TGCAGCGTTGACGGACAACTCGGACGCGAGCAGTACTTC.

The V and J genes are TRBV7-9 and TRBJ1-2; perhaps TRBD1 as D (6 bases). In germline, CDR1 is SEHNR, CDR2 FQNEAQ (reference sequence). This CDR3 is built from 14 residues. Trimming left V 1 base short and J 8 bases short, with 14 bases between. CDR3 sequence reads: CASSLESGTSGYTF. Here the CDR3 DNA reads TGTGCCAGCAGCTTAGAATCTGGGACAAGCGGCTACACCTTC.

The chain links TRBV28 to TRBJ1-2; 10 nucleotides align to TRBD1. The germline CDR1 and CDR2 sequences are MDHEN and SYDVKM. Trimming removed 8 bases from V and 5 bases from J; junction bases left unmatched: 11. The CDR3 is 15 amino acids. The chain's CDR3 is CASGRDRGLWYGYTF. As DNA, the CDR3 is TGTGCCAGCGGTAGAGACAGGGGGCTATGGTATGGCTACACCTTC.

This clonotype occurred a few times. The gene calls are TRBV20-1 and TRBJ1-6; no clear D gene. Germline values: CDR1 DFQATT, CDR2 SNEGSKA (reference sequence). V gave up 0 bases and J gave up 7 bases, with 13 bases separating them. There are 15 residues in the CDR3. In nucleotides, the CDR3 is TGCAGTGCTAGAGACCTCCGCAGGTCCAATTCACCCCTCCACTTT. Amino acid sequence: CSARDLRRSNSPLHF.

Only one count was recorded for this clonotype. This chain uses TRBV12-3 or TRBV12-4 with TRBJ2-1; D gene uncertain. Trimming removed 7 bases from V and 8 bases from J, with 15 bases in between. CDR3 size: 13 residues. As DNA, the CDR3 is TGTGCCAGCACCCTGGATCGGGCGCATGAGCAGTTCTTC. Its protein product is CASTLDRAHEQFF.

The chain recombines TRBV28 with TRBJ2-7; TRBD1 aligns across 9 bases. CDR3 length: 16 amino acids. The germline gives CDR1 MDHEN, CDR2 SYDVKM. J was trimmed by 1 base and V by 2 bases; bases with no gene match: 6. The CDR3 region has the DNA TGTGCCAGCAGTTTACCCTCTGGGACAGGGTCCTACGAGCAGTACTTC. This codes for CASSLPSGTGSYEQYF.

V is TRBV3-1 and J is TRBJ2-5; D remains ambiguous. Germline CDR1 reads LGHDT; CDR2 reads YNNKEL (reference sequence). The CDR3 sequence is 12 residues long. Trimming left V 5 bases short and J 5 bases short, with 9 bases between. The chain's CDR3 is CASSSDWETQYF. DNA for the CDR3: TGTGCCAGCAGCTCCGACTGGGAGACCCAGTACTTC.

A few counts support this clonotype. V usage is TRBV28 and J usage is TRBJ2-2, with D perhaps TRBD1 or TRBD2 (6 bases each). V lost 3 bases and J 6 bases, leaving 14 bases between the germline ends. Germline-derived CDR1 and CDR2 are MDHEN and SYDVKM. The CDR3 extends over 15 amino acids. CDR3: CASSFSGAPAGELFF. The CDR3 DNA reads as TGTGCCAGCAGTTTTTCGGGGGCGCCGGCCGGGGAGCTGTTTTTT. Variable domain in full (rest from reference TRBV28 and TRBJ2-2): DVKVTQSSRYLVKRTGEKVFLECVQDMDHENMFWYRQDPGLGLRLIYFSYDVKMKEKGDIPEGYSVSREKKERFSLILESASTNQTSMYLCASSFSGAPAGELFFGEGSRLTVL.

As regards this clonotype: One junction end does not reproduce the germline sequence, and a read error may be involved. The chain links TRBV29-1 to TRBJ2-3; D is unresolved. Germline V gene sequence: CDR1 SQVTM, CDR2 ANQGSEA. The CDR3 runs 13 residues. The CDR3 DNA follows: TGCAGCGTTGAATCCTCGCTCGAAGATACGCGGTATTTT. This codes for CSVESSLEDTRYF.